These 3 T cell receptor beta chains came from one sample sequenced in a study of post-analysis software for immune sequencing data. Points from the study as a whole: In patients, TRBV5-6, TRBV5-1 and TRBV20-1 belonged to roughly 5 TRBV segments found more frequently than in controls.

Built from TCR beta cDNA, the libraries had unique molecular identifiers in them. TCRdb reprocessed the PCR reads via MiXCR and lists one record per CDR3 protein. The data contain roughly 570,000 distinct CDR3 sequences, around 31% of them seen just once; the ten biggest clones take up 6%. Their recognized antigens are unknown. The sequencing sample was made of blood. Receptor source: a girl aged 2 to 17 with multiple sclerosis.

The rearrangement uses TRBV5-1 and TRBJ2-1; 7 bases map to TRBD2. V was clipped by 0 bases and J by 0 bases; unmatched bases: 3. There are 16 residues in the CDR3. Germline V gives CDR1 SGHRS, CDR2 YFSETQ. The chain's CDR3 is CASSLAWGGSYNEQFF. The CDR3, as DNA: TGCGCCAGCAGCTTGGCCTGGGGGGGCTCCTACAATGAGCAGTTCTTC.

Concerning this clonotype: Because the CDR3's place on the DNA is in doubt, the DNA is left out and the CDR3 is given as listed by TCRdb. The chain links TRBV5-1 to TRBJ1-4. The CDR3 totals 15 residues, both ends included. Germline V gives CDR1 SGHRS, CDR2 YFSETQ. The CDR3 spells CARYQCIATNEKRFF.

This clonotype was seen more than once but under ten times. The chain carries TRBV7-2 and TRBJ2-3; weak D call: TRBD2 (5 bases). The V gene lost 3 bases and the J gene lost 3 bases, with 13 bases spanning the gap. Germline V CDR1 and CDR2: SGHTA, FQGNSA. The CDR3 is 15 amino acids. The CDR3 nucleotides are TGTGCCAGCAGCTTTCCCCCTAGAGGGACAGATACGCAGTATTTT. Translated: CASSFPPRGTDTQYF. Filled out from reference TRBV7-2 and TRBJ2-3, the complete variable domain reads GAGVSQSPSNKVTEKGKDVELRCDPISGHTALYWYRQSLGQGLEFLIYFQGNSAPDKSGLPSDRFSAERTGGSVSTLTIQRTQQEDSAVYLCASSFPPRGTDTQYFGPGTRLTVL.